This is a list of T cell receptor beta chains from one sample in a study of blood T cell repertoires in COVID-19. Assay: immunoSEQ multiplex PCR; the TCRdb copy retains only in-frame clones and omits some. The table records around 210,000 clones, roughly 80% of them present only once. Sequences were obtained from peripheral blood. These receptors were taken from a man in his fifties or sixties with COVID-19, enrolled during active disease. Both conserved end residues are part of each CDR3. D genes are given only for firm matches. The size field is filled for only some rows; it gives once, few, many or a size class.

abundance: .; v_gene: TRBV2; j_gene: TRBJ2-5; d_gene: TRBD2; CDR3nt: TGTGCCAGCAGTGCTTTCGGGGGGGGAGAGACCCAGTACTTC; CDR3aa: CASSAFGGGETQYF
abundance: .; v_gene: TRBV5-6; j_gene: TRBJ2-1; d_gene: .; CDR3nt: TGTGCCAGCAGCTGGCGGAGGGGTACCTACAATGAGCAGTTCTTC; CDR3aa: CASSWRRGTYNEQFF
abundance: once; v_gene: TRBV28; j_gene: TRBJ1-6; d_gene: TRBD1; CDR3nt: TGTGCCAGCAGTTTAGGGGGGACAGGTAATTCACCCCTCCACTTT; CDR3aa: CASSLGGTGNSPLHF
abundance: .; v_gene: TRBV27; j_gene: TRBJ2-1; d_gene: TRBD2; CDR3nt: TGTGCCAGCAGACAGGGGAGGGCTAGCGGGAGTTTTGAGCAGTTCTTC; CDR3aa: CASRQGRASGSFEQFF
abundance: .; v_gene: TRBV13; j_gene: TRBJ2-3; d_gene: TRBD2; CDR3nt: TGTGCCAGCAGCTTAGGGGTAATTAGCGGGTACGGAGCAGATACGCAGTATTTT; CDR3aa: CASSLGVISGYGADTQYF
abundance: .; v_gene: TRBV30; j_gene: TRBJ2-7; d_gene: TRBD1; CDR3nt: TGTGCCTGGGGGACAGGGGGAGGCTCCTACGAGCAGTACTTC; CDR3aa: CAWGTGGGSYEQYF
abundance: .; v_gene: TRBV4-1; j_gene: TRBJ2-4; d_gene: TRBD1; CDR3nt: TGCGCCAGCAGCCAACTATACGGACAGGGGATAAACATTCAGTACTTC; CDR3aa: CASSQLYGQGINIQYF
abundance: .; v_gene: TRBV2; j_gene: TRBJ2-3; d_gene: .; CDR3nt: TGTGCCAGCACCCGGAAGCGGGGCACAGATACGCAGTATTTT; CDR3aa: CASTRKRGTDTQYF
abundance: once; v_gene: TRBV30; j_gene: TRBJ1-1; d_gene: .; CDR3nt: TGTGCCTGGAGTGTATCCGGGGTTAGGACTGAAGCTTTCTTT; CDR3aa: CAWSVSGVRTEAFF
abundance: .; v_gene: TRBV7-9; j_gene: TRBJ1-1; d_gene: .; CDR3nt: TGTGCCAGCAGCTCACGGCGGAGGTCAGGTGAAGCTTTCTTT; CDR3aa: CASSSRRRSGEAFF
abundance: .; v_gene: TRBV6-2/TRBV6-3; j_gene: TRBJ1-2; d_gene: .; CDR3nt: TGTGCCAGCAGTTACTCGAACAGGGACTATGGCTACACCTTC; CDR3aa: CASSYSNRDYGYTF
abundance: .; v_gene: TRBV28; j_gene: TRBJ1-5; d_gene: .; CDR3nt: TGTGCCAGCAGTTCGCCAGTAGACAGAAGCAATCAGCCCCAGCATTTT; CDR3aa: CASSSPVDRSNQPQHF
abundance: .; v_gene: TRBV27; j_gene: TRBJ1-2; d_gene: .; CDR3nt: TGTGCCAGCAGGCCGAACAGGGTTATGGGCTACACCTTC; CDR3aa: CASRPNRVMGYTF
abundance: once; v_gene: TRBV15; j_gene: TRBJ2-3; d_gene: .; CDR3nt: TGTGCCACCAGCAGAGATAGCATAATATCAGATACGCAGTATTTT; CDR3aa: CATSRDSIISDTQYF
abundance: .; v_gene: TRBV5-5; j_gene: TRBJ1-1; d_gene: TRBD1; CDR3nt: TGTGCCAGCAGCGAGACAGGGGGCAGAACTGAAGCTTTCTTT; CDR3aa: CASSETGGRTEAFF
abundance: few; v_gene: TRBV6-1; j_gene: TRBJ1-1; d_gene: TRBD1; CDR3nt: TGTGCCAGCAGTGAAGCTAGAGGACAGGGGGGTGAAGCTTTCTTT; CDR3aa: CASSEARGQGGEAFF
abundance: .; v_gene: TRBV5-4; j_gene: TRBJ1-1; d_gene: .; CDR3nt: TGTGCCAGCAGCCCCGCCCCGAGCACTGAAGCTTTCTTT; CDR3aa: CASSPAPSTEAFF
abundance: .; v_gene: TRBV7-9; j_gene: TRBJ1-6; d_gene: .; CDR3nt: TGTGCCAGCAGCTTGGAACAGTATAATTCACCCCTCCACTTT; CDR3aa: CASSLEQYNSPLHF
abundance: .; v_gene: TRBV25-1; j_gene: TRBJ1-1; d_gene: TRBD1; CDR3nt: TGTGCCAGCAGTGCGGGACAGGGGGCAAGAGAAGCTTTCTTT; CDR3aa: CASSAGQGAREAFF
abundance: .; v_gene: TRBV10-3; j_gene: TRBJ2-5; d_gene: TRBD1; CDR3nt: TGTGCCATCAGCGCCCGACAGGGAGAGACCCAGTACTTC; CDR3aa: CAISARQGETQYF
abundance: .; v_gene: TRBV7-9; j_gene: TRBJ1-1; d_gene: TRBD1; CDR3nt: TGTGCCAGCAGCTCAGGGGGGAAGGTCACTGAAGCTTTCTTT; CDR3aa: CASSSGGKVTEAFF
abundance: .; v_gene: TRBV28; j_gene: TRBJ1-2; d_gene: TRBD1; CDR3nt: TGTGCCAGCGCACGGACAGGCTTCCTCTATGGCTACACCTTC; CDR3aa: CASARTGFLYGYTF
abundance: .; v_gene: TRBV10-3; j_gene: TRBJ2-7; d_gene: TRBD2; CDR3nt: TGTGCCATCAGTGAGTCGAGCCCGTCCGGGACTAGCGGTTACGAGCAGTACTTC; CDR3aa: CAISESSPSGTSGYEQYF
abundance: .; v_gene: TRBV5-1; j_gene: TRBJ1-2; d_gene: .; CDR3nt: TGCGCCAGCAGCTCCCCCCGGGGCTACACCTTC; CDR3aa: CASSSPRGYTF